One and the same sample provided the 27 T cell receptor beta chains below, sequenced in a study of blood T cell repertoires in COVID-19. Profiling relied on immunoSEQ multiplex PCR, and the TCRdb table lists in-frame clones only, not all of them. The top ten clones hold about 4% of a sample with 200,000 to 250,000 clones, more than 80% of them seen once. Sequencing was performed on PBMCs or T cells enriched from blood (not recorded which). All receptors derive from a middle-aged woman with acute COVID-19.

The chain joins TRBV5-1 to TRBJ2-1, with 10 bases identical to TRBD2. This CDR3 region has 15 residues. The V gene's germline CDR1 is SGHRS and CDR2 YFSETQ. With V trimmed by 4 bases and J by 4 bases, 5 bases remained unmatched. The CDR3: CASSISGGTYNEQFF. CDR3 in DNA: TGCGCCAGCAGCATTAGCGGGGGGACTTACAATGAGCAGTTCTTC.

J is TRBJ2-1 and V is TRBV27; 9 bases fit TRBD1. Per the germline V gene, CDR1 is MNHEY and CDR2 is SMNVEV (reference sequence). Trimming cost V 6 bases and J 6 bases; bases outside gene matches: 12. The CDR3 totals 16 residues. The CDR3, as DNA: TGTGCCAGCAGCCCACAGGGGGCCGTCGTTATCAATGAGCAGTTCTTC. Protein product: CASSPQGAVVINEQFF.

The genes are TRBV7-9 and TRBJ2-5, with D tentatively TRBD1 (6 bases). CDR3 length equals 14 residues. V lost 4 bases and J lost 5, with 14 bases in between. Germline V gene sequence: CDR1 SEHNR, CDR2 FQNEAQ (reference sequence). CDR3 DNA sequence: TGTGCCAGCAGCTCCCCAGGGGAGATGGAGACCCAGTACTTC. Its translation: CASSSPGEMETQYF.

The chain employs TRBV27 and TRBJ2-5; no firm D call. Trimming removed 2 bases from V and 2 bases from J, with 9 bases in between. CDR3 length: 14 residues. Germline V gene sequence: CDR1 MNHEY, CDR2 SMNVEV (reference sequence). Written as DNA, the CDR3 is TGTGCCAGCAGTTTAAAGCAGGATCAAGAGACCCAGTACTTC. Translating gives CASSLKQDQETQYF.

This chain uses TRBV5-1 with TRBJ1-1, with 9 bases that match TRBD1. CDR1 is SGHRS, CDR2 YFSETQ, per germline. The CDR3 extends over 16 amino acids. V shed 2 bases and J 0 bases; nucleotides not matched to a gene: 5. CDR3 coding DNA: TGCGCCAGCAGCTTACAGGGGGCGGGGATGAACACTGAAGCTTTCTTT. Encoded protein: CASSLQGAGMNTEAFF.

This clone was picked up many times. The J gene is TRBJ1-6, the V gene TRBV30; 10 bases are shared with TRBD1. Trimming took 4 bases from V and 4 from J; bases not matched to a gene: 16. The CDR3 contains 19 residues. Germline CDR1 is GTSNPN and CDR2 is SVGIG (reference sequence). CDR3 in DNA: TGTGCCTGGAAGTACCGGGACAGGGGACTTGGGGCTTATAATTCACCCCTCCACTTT. Translating it yields CAWKYRDRGLGAYNSPLHF.

This chain joins TRBV13 and TRBJ2-7, with 8 positions matching TRBD1. V shed 4 bases and J 2 bases; nucleotides not matched to a gene: 7. Per the germline V gene, CDR1 is PRHDT and CDR2 is FYEKMQ (reference sequence). CDR3 length: 15 amino acids. CDR3 in DNA: TGTGCCAGCAGCTACCTACAGGGGGAAGCCTACGAGCAGTACGTC. Its translation: CASSYLQGEAYEQYV.

The chain has TRBV12-3 or TRBV12-4 and TRBJ1-1; D is unclear. Deletions cut 8 bases from V and 3 bases from J, with 13 bases between. This CDR3 has 13 amino acids. The CDR3 is CASLERSYTEAFF. The CDR3 coding sequence is TGTGCCAGCCTCGAACGGAGTTACACTGAAGCTTTCTTT.

The genes are TRBV20-1 and TRBJ1-1, with D uncertain. Germline CDR1 DFQATT, CDR2 SNEGSKA (reference sequence). Deletions cut 3 bases from V and 4 bases from J, with 9 bases between. The CDR3 totals 12 residues. The CDR3 nucleotides are TGCAGTGCTAGTCCCGTGAGCACTGAAGCTTTCTTT. As protein: CSASPVSTEAFF.

The chain is built from TRBV19 and TRBJ2-7, with a possible D match to TRBD1 (6 bases). CDR3 length equals 15 residues. Looked up from germline, CDR1 is LNHDA and CDR2 is SQIVND (reference sequence). The V gene lost 8 bases and the J gene lost 3 bases, with 20 bases spanning the gap. CDR3 in amino acids: CASSPTHRESYEQYV. The CDR3 DNA reads TGTGCCAGTTCTCCGACTCACAGGGAAAGCTACGAGCAGTACGTC.

The CDR3 bases are TGTGCCAGTAGTATTACAGGGTCGAGCAATCAGCCCCAGCATTTT. Translating gives CASSITGSSNQPQHF. V usage is TRBV19 and J usage is TRBJ1-5; D possibly corresponds to TRBD1 (6 bases). Trimming stripped 3 bases from V and 1 base from J, with 10 bases between. This CDR3 has 15 residues. Per the germline V gene, CDR1 is LNHDA and CDR2 is SQIVND (reference sequence).

This chain joins TRBV7-2 and TRBJ1-3, with D hard to call. The germline V and J ends were trimmed by 1 base and 1 base, with 5 bases remaining between them. The CDR3 is 14 amino acids. The germline CDR1 and CDR2 sequences are SGHTA and FQGNSA. CDR3 sequence: CASSLGRSGNTIYF. The CDR3 DNA reads as TGTGCCAGCAGCTTAGGGCGGTCTGGAAACACCATATATTTT.

This clone was detected once. V and J are TRBV7-8 and TRBJ1-5; 9 bases line up with TRBD1. Germline lookup yields CDR1 SGHVS and CDR2 FQNEAQ. V trimming: 1 base; J trimming: 5 bases; junction bases outside the gene matches: 6. The CDR3 is 16 amino acids. The CDR3: CASSLGTGGVYQPQHF. For the CDR3, the DNA is TGTGCCAGCAGCTTAGGCACAGGGGGCGTTTATCAGCCCCAGCATTTT.

This clone has a single count. The J gene is TRBJ1-2, the V gene TRBV29-1, with D maybe TRBD1 (5 bases). The CDR3 totals 15 residues. The germline V gene has CDR1 SQVTM and CDR2 ANQGSEA. The V end was cut by 3 bases, the J end by 0 bases, with 14 bases between. For the CDR3, the DNA is TGCAGCGTTGAGGGGCAGGAGCTGGCTAACTATGGCTACACCTTC. It encodes CSVEGQELANYGYTF. The variable domain in full, completed from reference TRBV29-1 and TRBJ1-2, reads SAVISQKPSRDICQRGTSLTIQCQVDSQVTMMFWYRQQPGQSLTLIATANQGSEATYESGFVIDKFPISRPNLTFSTLTVSNMSPEDSSIYLCSVEGQELANYGYTFGSGTRLTVV.

The rearrangement joins TRBV7-2 to TRBJ2-3; TRBD2 agrees at 9 bases. The ends lost 5 bases at V and 6 bases at J; junction bases unmatched: 9. The CDR3 totals 15 residues. Germline CDR1 SGHTA, CDR2 FQGNSA. The CDR3 is CASSMTGTSRDTQYF. DNA for the CDR3: TGTGCCAGCAGCATGACCGGGACTAGCAGGGATACGCAGTATTTT.

This clone was seen once. This chain uses TRBV27 with TRBJ2-7, with TRBD1 matching over 8 bases. CDR1 is MNHEY, CDR2 SMNVEV, per germline (reference sequence). Trimming at V came to 0 bases and at J to 0 bases, leaving 4 bases not matched to a gene. The length of the CDR3 is 16 residues. CDR3 residues: CASSLSGQGFSYEQYF. CDR3 sequence (DNA): TGTGCCAGCAGTTTATCCGGACAGGGATTCTCCTACGAGCAGTACTTC.

Only a few counts were recorded for this clone. V and J are TRBV7-8 and TRBJ2-7, with 7 bases aligning to TRBD2. With 3 bases clipped from V and 3 bases from J, the junction kept 2 bases outside the gene matches. The CDR3 is 13 residues long. Germline lookup yields CDR1 SGHVS and CDR2 FQNEAQ. The CDR3 region has the DNA TGTGCCAGCAGCTTTGGGACTAACTACGAGCAGTACTTC. Its translation: CASSFGTNYEQYF.

The genes are TRBV15 and TRBJ2-1, with 8 bases fitting TRBD2. Germline CDR1 and CDR2: LNHNV and YYDKDF (reference sequence). This CDR3 is built from 17 residues. J gave up 5 bases and V 3 bases, and 12 bases lay outside the gene matches. The CDR3 nucleotides are TGTGCCACCAGCAGGGGAGTGGCGGGGGGACGAGACAATGAGCAGTTCTTC. Its protein is CATSRGVAGGRDNEQFF.

The chain couples TRBV15 to TRBJ1-4; the D gene is possibly TRBD1 (6 bases). The CDR3 covers 15 residues. Trimming took 3 bases from V and 8 from J, leaving 16 bases between them. The germline V gene encodes CDR1 LNHNV and CDR2 YYDKDF (reference sequence). DNA of the CDR3: TGTGCCACCAGCAGTCCCGGGACACCGGGAGAAAAACTGTTTTTT. It translates to CATSSPGTPGEKLFF.

CDR3 DNA sequence: TGTGCCAGCAGTTCTACCGGGGGGTTCTCCTACGAGCAGTACTTC. It encodes CASSSTGGFSYEQYF. The chain has TRBV7-6 and TRBJ2-7, with 7 bases fitting TRBD2. CDR1 SGHVS and CDR2 FNYEAQ come from the germline V gene. With V trimmed by 6 bases and J by 0 bases, 8 bases remained unmatched. The CDR3 contains 15 residues.

This clone is a singleton in its sample. CDR3 in amino acids: CASSIDGTGLLYGYTF. The CDR3 coding sequence is TGTGCCAGTAGTATAGATGGGACAGGGCTTCTCTATGGCTACACCTTC. This chain uses TRBV19 with TRBJ1-2; TRBD1 matches at 9 bases. V shed 0 bases and J 4 bases; nucleotides not matched to a gene: 6. CDR1 is LNHDA, CDR2 SQIVND, per germline (reference sequence). The CDR3 has 16 residues.

This chain joins TRBV19 and TRBJ2-3; 7 bases line up with TRBD2. Trimming at V came to 4 bases and at J to 5 bases, leaving 3 bases not matched to a gene. Germline CDR1 reads LNHDA; CDR2 reads SQIVND (reference sequence). The CDR3 loop spans 13 amino acids. CDR3 region: CASSSGGGDTQYF. DNA for the CDR3: TGTGCCAGTAGTAGCGGGGGAGGAGATACGCAGTATTTT.

The rearrangement links TRBV25-1 to TRBJ2-6; TRBD2 might be the D (6 bases). The germline V and J ends were trimmed by 2 bases and 2 bases, with 16 bases remaining between them. This CDR3 spans 18 amino acids. The germline V gene encodes CDR1 MGHDK and CDR2 SYGVNS. CDR3 coding DNA: TGTGCCAGCAGTGAACGGGGACGGGGGAGGACTGGGGCCAACGTCCTGACTTTC. Translation: CASSERGRGRTGANVLTF.

A remark on this clone: The junction and the germline gene differ at one end; a read error may be behind it. The V call is TRBV7-9, the J call TRBJ1-5; the match to TRBD1 covers 7 bases. The CDR3 runs to 17 residues. The V gene's germline CDR1 is SEHNR and CDR2 FQNEAQ (reference sequence). CDR3 sequence: CACSPGGGRQGSQPQHF. Written as DNA, the CDR3 is TGTGCCTGCAGCCCGGGGGGGGGAAGACAGGGTTCTCAGCCCCAGCATTTT.

The genes are TRBV7-6 and TRBJ1-1, with D possibly TRBD1 on 6 matching bases. This CDR3 is built from 16 residues. The germline V gene encodes CDR1 SGHVS and CDR2 FNYEAQ. V was trimmed by 1 base and J by 0 bases, leaving 12 bases between them. The CDR3 here is CASSLGSGQMNTEAFF. The CDR3 DNA reads as TGTGCCAGCAGCTTAGGCTCGGGACAAATGAACACTGAAGCTTTCTTT.

Comments on this clone: The same CDR3 arises from other DNA sequences in this sample as well. The rearrangement links TRBV30 to TRBJ1-3; weak D call: TRBD1 (6 bases). Germline V gene sequence: CDR1 GTSNPN, CDR2 SVGIG (reference sequence). V was shortened by 0 bases and J by 2 bases, with 8 bases between the two germline ends. The CDR3 is 14 amino acids. CDR3: CAWSVGGAGNTIYF. The CDR3, as DNA: TGTGCCTGGAGTGTAGGGGGGGCTGGAAACACCATATATTTT.

This chain uses TRBV19 with TRBJ1-2; D is possibly TRBD1 (5 bases). The CDR3 extends over 17 amino acids. Germline CDR1 and CDR2: LNHDA and SQIVND (reference sequence). V was shortened by 7 bases and J by 1 base, with 22 bases between the two germline ends. For the CDR3, the DNA is TGTGCCAGTACCCTAGCGGCGATGGGGCCCAGTAACTATGGCTACACCTTC. This gives the protein CASTLAAMGPSNYGYTF.